Listed below are T cell receptor beta chains from one sample, sequenced in a study of T cell repertoires in cytomegalovirus infection. For these TCRs, the target antigens are not known. TCRdb recomputed calls from the reads with MiXCR, one row per CDR3 protein. The sample has 300,000 to 400,000 distinct CDR3 sequences; 25% to 30% are singletons. The source material was cultured PBMCs, sampled from culture after CMV antigen stimulation. Receptor source: a human donor in good health (CMV status not recorded). Some clones in this sample may be carry-over from other donors' samples. Both conserved end residues are part of each CDR3. Each record gives: J gene, clone size, D gene, V gene, CDR3 DNA, CDR3 protein. A D gene is named only where the DNA matches it firmly. Clone size appears in some rows only: once, few, many, or a class for an expanded clone.

TRBJ1-4 few - TRBV7-3 TGTGCCAGCAGCTTAAGCGCCGGGACAACTATCCCAACTAATGAAAAACTGTTTTTT CASSLSAGTTIPTNEKLFF
TRBJ2-7 - - TRBV19 TGTGCCAGTAGTTCCGGGTTTCTCTACGAGCAGTACTTC CASSSGFLYEQYF
TRBJ2-3 few - TRBV6-6 TGTGCCAGCAGAGGGGTTGGTGGCGGGGGCACAGATACGCAGTATTTT CASRGVGGGGTDTQYF
TRBJ2-2 - - TRBV3-1 TGTGCCAGCAGCCCCTTTGGAGAGACCGGGGAGCTGTTTTTT CASSPFGETGELFF
TRBJ2-3 - - TRBV7-2 TGTGCCAGCAGCCGGAGCAGTGGAGAGATCGGCACAGATACGCAGTATTTT CASSRSSGEIGTDTQYF
TRBJ1-2 few - TRBV25-1 TGTGCCAGCAGTGAACGTCGATCCCCAATTGATGGCTACACCTTC CASSERRSPIDGYTF
TRBJ2-5 - TRBD2 TRBV2 TGTGCCAGTGGGGAGGGTAGCGGCCAAGAGACCCAGTACTTC CASGEGSGQETQYF
TRBJ2-5 many TRBD2 TRBV7-8 TGTGCCAGCAGCCGGACTAGCGGGAGGGCCACAGAGACCCAGTACTTC CASSRTSGRATETQYF
TRBJ1-4 - - TRBV27 TGTGCCAGCAGCACTATCTTAGGGTTAACTAATGAAAAACTGTTTTTT CASSTILGLTNEKLFF
TRBJ1-2 few - TRBV4-2 TGTGCCAGCAGTCCGCTAGGGCAGGCCATCTCCTATGGCTACACCTTC CASSPLGQAISYGYTF
TRBJ2-7 few TRBD2 TRBV20-1 TGCAGTGCTAGCGATCGAAGCGGGGGAGCGAAGGAGCAGTACTTC CSASDRSGGAKEQYF
TRBJ1-1 - TRBD1 TRBV2 TGTGCCAGCAGACGGACAGGGGAAAACACTGAAGCTTTCTTT CASRRTGENTEAFF
TRBJ1-2 few - TRBV28 TGTGCCAGCAGTTCCCCTCGAGGGGGGGCCACGACAACCTATGGCTACACCTTC CASSSPRGGATTTYGYTF
TRBJ2-1 few - TRBV5-1 TGCGCCAGCAGCTTGGTGGGAAACAATGAGCAGTTCTTC CASSLVGNNEQFF
TRBJ2-6 few TRBD2 TRBV10-3 TGTGCCATCAATAGCGGGAGGGTAAAGTGGAGGGCCAACGTCCTGACTTTC CAINSGRVKWRANVLTF
TRBJ2-1 - - TRBV7-9 TGTGCCAGCAACCCATCCTCCTACAATGAGCAGTTCTTC CASNPSSYNEQFF
TRBJ1-5 - - TRBV5-8 TGTGCCAGCAGCTTGGGAGTGAATCAGCCCCAGCATTTT CASSLGVNQPQHF
TRBJ2-7 few - TRBV15 TGTGCCACCAGCAGAGGAGGGGATTCCTACGAGCAGTACTTC CATSRGGDSYEQYF
TRBJ2-1 - - TRBV12-3/TRBV12-4 TGTGCCAGCTGCGGAGGGACTTACACATACAATGAGCAGTTCTTC CASCGGTYTYNEQFF
TRBJ2-5 - - TRBV20-1 TGCAGTGCTAGACACAGGGAAGAGGAGACCCAGTACTTC CSARHREEETQYF
TRBJ1-2 - TRBD1 TRBV12-3/TRBV12-4 TGTGCCAGCATTTCGGACAGGGCCTATGGCTACACCTTC CASISDRAYGYTF
TRBJ2-7 - - TRBV28 TGTGCCAGCAGTTTAGCGGAATACTACGAGCAGTACTTC CASSLAEYYEQYF
TRBJ1-4 few TRBD1 TRBV7-6 TGTGCCAGCAGCTTTCGGAGCGGACAGGGCAATGAAAAACTGTTTTTT CASSFRSGQGNEKLFF
TRBJ2-2 - - TRBV6-6 TGTGCCAGCAGAATGCAGGTTGCCGGGGAGCTGTTTTTT CASRMQVAGELFF
TRBJ2-5 few - TRBV9 TGTGCCAGCAGCGTAGGGACTACCCAAGAGACCCAGTACTTC CASSVGTTQETQYF
TRBJ1-2 - - TRBV5-3 TGTGCCAGCAGGCCGGGATCAAAGGGGGGCTACACCTTC CASRPGSKGGYTF
TRBJ2-4 many - TRBV7-2 TGTGCCAGCAGCTTAGGAGAATTGGCCCGGGACATTCAGTACTTC CASSLGELARDIQYF
TRBJ1-1 few - TRBV19 TGTGCCAGTAGTATAAAGGGGAACACTGAAGCTTTCTTT CASSIKGNTEAFF
TRBJ2-5 - - TRBV20-1 TGCAGTGCTAGGCTATCTGTGGTGGCCCAGTACTTC CSARLSVVAQYF
TRBJ2-1 few TRBD2 TRBV7-2 TGTGCCAGCAGCCCTTACCCGCCGGGACTAGCGGGAGAAGACAATGAGCAGTTCTTC CASSPYPPGLAGEDNEQFF
TRBJ1-1 few - TRBV6-5 TGTGCCAGCAGTCCCCGTGCGAAGAACACTGAAGCTTTCTTT CASSPRAKNTEAFF
TRBJ1-1 few - TRBV6-1 TGTGCCAGCAGCCTCCGGGGGGCCGTAGCTGAAGCTTTCTTT CASSLRGAVAEAFF
TRBJ2-1 - TRBD2 TRBV14 TGTGCCAGCAGCCAAAAGAGCGGGAATTACAATGAGCAGTTCTTC CASSQKSGNYNEQFF
TRBJ1-3 many - TRBV7-2 TGTGCCAGCAGCTTAGGCTCAGTGCGTTCTGGAAACACCATATATTTT CASSLGSVRSGNTIYF
TRBJ1-1 - - TRBV18 TGTGCCAGCTCACAGTACAGGGAAAACACTGAAGCTTTCTTT CASSQYRENTEAFF
TRBJ1-3 - - TRBV12-3/TRBV12-4 TGTGCCAGCAGTCCCTCAGGGCCTGGAAACACCATATATTTT CASSPSGPGNTIYF
TRBJ2-3 - - TRBV7-8 TGTGCCAGCAGCGAGTTAGCGGCCTCGCCTGGAAACACAGATACGCAGTATTTT CASSELAASPGNTDTQYF
TRBJ2-1 - - TRBV12-3/TRBV12-4 TGTGCCAGCAGTTTGGGGGAGTTGGAGTACAATGAGCAGTTCTTC CASSLGELEYNEQFF
TRBJ2-1 many - TRBV12-5 TGTGCTAGTGGCTTTACACTGGACTGGAATGAGCAGTTCTTC CASGFTLDWNEQFF
TRBJ2-7 few - TRBV12-3/TRBV12-4 TGTGCCAGCAGTTACAGGGTCTTCTACGAGCAGTACTTC CASSYRVFYEQYF
TRBJ2-7 few - TRBV6-6 TGTGCCAGCAATAGCGCACAGGTCTACGAGCAGTACTTC CASNSAQVYEQYF
TRBJ2-2 - - TRBV11-2 TGTGCCAGCAGCTTAGAGTGGGTGGGCCGGGAGCTGTTTTTT CASSLEWVGRELFF
TRBJ2-7 many TRBD1 TRBV6-5 TGTGCCAGCAGTTACGGTACAGGGGGCGCTTATCCTTACGAGCAGTACTTC CASSYGTGGAYPYEQYF
TRBJ1-1 many - TRBV7-8 TGTGCCAGCAGCTTAGGGGGGGAAGCTTTCTTT CASSLGGEAFF
TRBJ2-5 - - TRBV5-1 TGCGCCAGCACCCCGACGGCGAATGGGGGGCCAGAGACCCAGTACTTC CASTPTANGGPETQYF
TRBJ2-3 few - TRBV6-1 TGTGCCTCAGGCACAGATACGCAGTATTTT CASGTDTQYF
TRBJ1-1 many - TRBV7-9 TGTGCCAGCAGCCGGATGGAGAACACTGAAGCTTTCTTT CASSRMENTEAFF